The clone carrying this T cell receptor (beta chain) was seen at least ten times. No patient received treatment before thyroid surgery. Germline CDR1 and CDR2: DFQATT and SNEGSKA (reference sequence). The CDR3 totals 15 residues. The V gene end was trimmed by 6 bases and the J gene end by 2 bases; junction bases not matched to a gene: 8. From the PCR reads, TCRdb re-called clones with MiXCR. The data hold 43,000 or so clones, with about 25% observed a single time. The data are from a study of metastatic and nonmetastatic thyroid tumors. Study-level information: Across blood and tumor or nodule tissue, repertoires from malignant and benign thyroid patients were compared with one another.

The V call is TRBV20-1, the J call TRBJ1-5, with 9 bases aligning to TRBD1. The receptor was derived from a male donor with papillary thyroid cancer or a benign thyroid nodule (not recorded which). Some clones in this sample may be carry-over from other donors' samples. Material for sequencing was blood. Written as DNA, the CDR3 is TGCAGTGCGTGGGGACAGGGATATGGCAATCAGCCCCAGCATTTT. It specifies CSAWGQGYGNQPQHF.